This record covers a single T cell receptor beta chain. Ten or more counts support this clone. Its antigen target is currently unknown. The read comes to an end 3 residues before the CDR3 does, leaving the germline J gene to fill in the end. For sequencing, equivalent amounts of genomic DNA were input from CVID and control samples. For every sample, a 60 bp segment covering the rearranged TCRbeta CDR3 region was amplified and then sequenced. TCRbeta amplification used the immunoSEQ assay, a bias-corrected multiplex PCR with high-throughput sequencing. Turning to the authors' computational methods: Every unique nucleotide sequence was considered a clone and was annotated with V, D and J genes, copy number and frequency. Sequences were labeled productive if in frame, and non-productive if out of frame or containing stop codons. As previously described, clonality was computed from Shannon's entropy. The predicted amino acid sequences of productive clones were used to derive the mean CDR3 Kyte-Doolittle hydropathy. Using the R hclust function, scaled V gene usage was clustered hierarchically with Manhattan distance and complete linkage. Sharing of clones by CDR3 amino acid sequence was evaluated through resampling of 12 repertoires per group over 100 rounds. The repertoires were screened for 65 to 75 published EBV-specific TCRbeta sequences and approximately 230 published CMV-specific TCRbeta sequences. Analysis left out a couple of CVID samples that produced under 10,000 sequences, so 40 to 45 CVID repertoires remained. The table comes from immuneACCESS by way of TCRdb, which keeps in-frame sequences with V and J called. Part of the clones is missing from these tables; in studies checked, under half for an unresolved V gene and the rest for unknown reasons. The D gene and trimming were derived from the DNA, and the V and J assignments and clone size from that table. This sample is represented by around 81,000 clones, with no singletons among them. Approximately 0.8% of the sample belongs to the ten largest clones.

The data are from a study of T cell clonality in common variable immunodeficiency (dated by TCRdb to 2015 to 2017). Germline trimming: 3 bases from V, 3 bases from J; junction bases outside gene matches: 4. The CDR3 holds 15 amino acids from the cysteine to the phenylalanine. Of the CDR3's DNA, 36 bases were read; they are in frame from base 1. The CDR1 and CDR2 encoded by the germline V gene are KGHDR and SFDVKD. Predominantly Caucasian heritage was noted among both the CVID patients and the healthy controls. Heparinized peripheral whole blood samples of roughly 5 to 8.5 ml were obtained from each donor. Genomic DNA from adults with common variable immune deficiency (CVID) and from healthy adult controls was the source for sequencing TCRbeta CDR3 repertoires. The control group comprised approximately 22 healthy adult volunteers, about 12 female and approximately ten male, aged about 23 to 66 years with a mean age of approximately 30. To isolate peripheral blood mononuclear cells, diluted blood was subjected to density centrifugation over Hypaque 1077 or Ficoll-Paque. Genomic DNA was obtained from unsorted mononuclear cells using either Qiagen column purification or a centrifugation-based method.

On the study overall, not on this receptor specifically: CVID TCRbeta sequences reportedly showed fewer deletions and N-nucleotide insertions and lacked highly modified clones with 13 or more V deletions. Differences among patients in the CVID cohort limited the correlations between repertoire features and clinical complications. Even though DNA input was equal, the average per sample came to 65,000 to 85,000 unique sequences for controls compared with around 32,000 for CVID samples. According to the authors, figuring out what caused the increased clonality in CVID would require sequencing the repertoires of T cell subpopulations. Increased TCRbeta clonality was found in CVID subjects compared with healthy controls (t-test p = 0.018), with the increase being most characteristic of about a third of subjects. CVID subjects shared fewer TCRbeta clones with each other than healthy controls did (p < 0.0001).

Sequences were obtained from peripheral blood mononuclear cells. Here the chain combines TRBV24-1 and TRBJ2-3, with 8 middle bases fitting TRBD1. This receptor was identified in a person between 18 and 75 years old in good health. The CDR3 in this case is CATSDLRGPTDTQYF. The covered CDR3 bases are TGTGCCACCAGTGATCTCAGGGGGCCGACAGATACG.